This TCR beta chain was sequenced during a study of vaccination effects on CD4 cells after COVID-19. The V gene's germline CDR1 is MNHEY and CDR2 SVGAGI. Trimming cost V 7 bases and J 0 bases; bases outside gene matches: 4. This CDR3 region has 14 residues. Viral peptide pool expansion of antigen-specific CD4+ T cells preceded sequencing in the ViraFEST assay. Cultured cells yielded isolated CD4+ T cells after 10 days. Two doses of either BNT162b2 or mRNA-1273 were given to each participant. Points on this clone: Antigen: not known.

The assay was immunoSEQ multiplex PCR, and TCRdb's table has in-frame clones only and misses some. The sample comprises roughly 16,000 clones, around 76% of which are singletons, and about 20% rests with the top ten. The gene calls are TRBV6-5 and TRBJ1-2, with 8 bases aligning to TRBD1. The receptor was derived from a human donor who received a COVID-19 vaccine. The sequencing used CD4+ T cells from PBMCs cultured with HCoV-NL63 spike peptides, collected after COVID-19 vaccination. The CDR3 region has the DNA TGTGCCAGCACCTCGACAGGGGCTAACTATGGCTACACCTTC. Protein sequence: CASTSTGANYGYTF.